What follows are 9 T cell receptor beta chains derived from one specimen sequenced in a study of blood T cell repertoires in COVID-19. Produced via immunoSEQ multiplex PCR; TCRdb's table is partial and in-frame only. The sample shows approximately 170,000 clones, roughly nine tenths of them seen only once. The sequencing sample was made of peripheral blood. These receptors came from a man in his sixties with active or convalescent COVID-19.

CDR3 DNA: TGCAGCGTTGAAGGCGGGAAGGTGGAGACCCAGTACTTC. It yields the protein CSVEGGKVETQYF. This chain links TRBV29-1 with TRBJ2-5; TRBD2 is a possible D gene (6 bases). V lost 1 base to trimming and J lost 5 bases, with 11 bases between them. The CDR3 spans 13 residues. Germline values: CDR1 SQVTM, CDR2 ANQGSEA.

CDR3 loop: CASSVGQGTGELFF. CDR3 DNA: TGTGCCAGCAGCGTTGGACAGGGGACCGGGGAGCTGTTTTTT. The chain combines TRBV9 with TRBJ2-2, with TRBD1 identical over 9 bases. Trimming cost V 2 bases and J 5 bases; bases outside gene matches: 1. This CDR3 is 14 amino acids long. Germline-derived CDR1 and CDR2 are SGDLS and YYNGEE.

This sequence joins TRBV6-5 and TRBJ1-1; unclear D gene. The CDR3 has 13 residues. Trimming stripped 8 bases from V and 3 bases from J, with 13 bases between. Germline CDR1 reads MNHEY; CDR2 reads SVGAGI. The CDR3: CASSPQEDTEAFF. The CDR3 DNA reads TGTGCCAGCTCTCCTCAAGAGGACACTGAAGCTTTCTTT.

The V and J genes are TRBV7-2 and TRBJ1-2, with D uncertain. The CDR3 totals 15 residues. Trimming removed 5 bases from V and 4 bases from J, with 17 bases in between. Germline V CDR1 and CDR2: SGHTA, FQGNSA. CDR3 amino acids: CASSPYDPGPYGYTF. CDR3 coding DNA: TGTGCCAGCAGCCCATATGACCCAGGCCCCTATGGCTACACCTTC.

The genes are TRBV28 and TRBJ1-2; TRBD1 might be the D (5 bases). With 1 base removed from V and 8 bases from J, the gap between germline ends came to 14 bases. CDR1 MDHEN and CDR2 SYDVKM come from the germline V gene. The CDR3 loop spans 14 amino acids. The CDR3 loop is CASSLSGPYEGYTF. CDR3 DNA sequence: TGTGCCAGCAGTTTATCAGGGCCCTATGAGGGCTACACCTTC.

V and J are TRBV7-9 and TRBJ2-1, with TRBD2 as a possible D gene (5 bases). Germline assignment: CDR1 SEHNR and CDR2 FQNEAQ (reference sequence). V shed 4 bases and J shed 0 bases, with 10 bases lying between them. The CDR3 runs to 15 residues. This CDR3 reads CASSSEGSSYNEQFF. The CDR3, as DNA: TGTGCCAGCAGCTCTGAGGGAAGCTCCTACAATGAGCAGTTCTTC.

This chain uses TRBV4-1 with TRBJ2-3, with 9 bases aligning to TRBD2. This CDR3 contains 15 residues. The junction had 6 bases not matched to a gene; V was cut back by 3 bases and J by 5 bases. Germline V CDR1 and CDR2: MGHRA, YSYEKL. In DNA form, the CDR3 reads TGCGCCAGCAGCCAGAAGACTAGCGGCGTAGATACGCAGTATTTT. Its translation: CASSQKTSGVDTQYF.

The chain carries TRBV3-1 (or the pseudogene TRBV3-2) and TRBJ1-5; tentatively, D is TRBD1 (6 bases). The germline gives CDR1 LGHDT, CDR2 YNNKEL (reference sequence). This CDR3 contains 16 residues. The germline V and J ends were trimmed by 3 bases and 2 bases, with 14 bases remaining between them. The chain's CDR3 is CASSQQSRTGNQPQHF. The CDR3 DNA is TGTGCCAGCAGCCAGCAATCCAGGACAGGCAATCAGCCCCAGCATTTT.

This rearrangement joins TRBV3-1 (or the pseudogene TRBV3-2) to TRBJ1-2; D unresolved. Germline CDR1 LGHDT, CDR2 YNNKEL (reference sequence). Between the trimmed V and J ends, which lost 7 bases and 7 bases, there was a span of 10 bases. The CDR3 is made up of 11 amino acids. The CDR3 sequence: CASKGGFGYTF. In nucleotides, the CDR3 is TGTGCCAGCAAAGGCGGGTTTGGCTACACCTTC.